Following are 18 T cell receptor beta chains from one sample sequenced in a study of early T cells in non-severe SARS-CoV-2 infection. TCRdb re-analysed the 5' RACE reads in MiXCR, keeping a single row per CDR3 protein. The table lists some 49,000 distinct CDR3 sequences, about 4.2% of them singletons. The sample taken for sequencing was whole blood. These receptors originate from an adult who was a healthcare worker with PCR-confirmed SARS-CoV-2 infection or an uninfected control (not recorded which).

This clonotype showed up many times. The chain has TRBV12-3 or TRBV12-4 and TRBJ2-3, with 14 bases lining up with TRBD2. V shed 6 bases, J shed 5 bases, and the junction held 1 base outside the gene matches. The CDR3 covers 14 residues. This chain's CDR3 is CASRTSGGVDTQYF. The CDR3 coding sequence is TGTGCCAGCAGGACTAGCGGGGGGGTAGATACGCAGTATTTT.

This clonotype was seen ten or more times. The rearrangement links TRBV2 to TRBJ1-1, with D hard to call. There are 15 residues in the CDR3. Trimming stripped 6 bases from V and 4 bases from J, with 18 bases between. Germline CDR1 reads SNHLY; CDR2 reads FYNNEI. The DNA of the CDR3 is TGTGCCAGCAGGGCCGCTCTTGGGAGGGCCACTGAAGCTTTCTTT. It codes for CASRAALGRATEAFF.

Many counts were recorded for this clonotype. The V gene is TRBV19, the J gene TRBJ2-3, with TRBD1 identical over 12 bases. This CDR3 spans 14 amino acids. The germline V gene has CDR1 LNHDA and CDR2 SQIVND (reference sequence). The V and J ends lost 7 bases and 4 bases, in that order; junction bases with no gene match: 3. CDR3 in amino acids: CASMGTGGADTQYF. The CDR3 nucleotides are TGTGCCAGTATGGGGACAGGGGGCGCAGATACGCAGTATTTT.

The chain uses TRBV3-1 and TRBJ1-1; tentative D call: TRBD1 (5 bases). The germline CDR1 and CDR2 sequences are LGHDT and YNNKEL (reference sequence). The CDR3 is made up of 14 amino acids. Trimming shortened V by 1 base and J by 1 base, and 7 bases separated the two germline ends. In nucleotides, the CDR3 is TGTGCCAGCAGCCAAGTGGGACCGAACACTGAAGCTTTCTTT. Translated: CASSQVGPNTEAFF. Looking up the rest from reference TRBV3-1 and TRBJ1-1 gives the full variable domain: DTAVSQTPKYLVTQMGNDKSIKCEQNLGHDTMYWYKQDSKKFLKIMFSYNNKELIINETVPNRFSPKSPDKAHLNLHINSLELGDSAVYFCASSQVGPNTEAFFGQGTRLTVV.

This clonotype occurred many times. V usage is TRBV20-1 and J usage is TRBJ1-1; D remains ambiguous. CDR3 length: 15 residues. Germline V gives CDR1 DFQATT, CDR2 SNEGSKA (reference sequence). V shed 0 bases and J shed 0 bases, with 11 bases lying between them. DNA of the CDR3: TGCAGTGCTAGAGAGTTCGGGCTGATGAACACTGAAGCTTTCTTT. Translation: CSAREFGLMNTEAFF.

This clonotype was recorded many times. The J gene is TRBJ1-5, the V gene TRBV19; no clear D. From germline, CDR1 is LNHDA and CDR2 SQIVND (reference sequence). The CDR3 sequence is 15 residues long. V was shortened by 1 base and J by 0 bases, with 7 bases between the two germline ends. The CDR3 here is CASSIGRHSNQPQHF. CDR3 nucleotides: TGTGCCAGTAGTATAGGCAGGCATAGCAATCAGCCCCAGCATTTT. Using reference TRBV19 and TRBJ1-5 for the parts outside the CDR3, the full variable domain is DGGITQSPKYLFRKEGQNVTLSCEQNLNHDAMYWYRQDPGQGLRLIYYSQIVNDFQKGDIAEGYSVSREKKESFPLTVTSAQKNPTAFYLCASSIGRHSNQPQHFGDGTRLSIL.

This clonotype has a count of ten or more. CDR3 sequence reads: CASRGQENTEAFF. DNA for the CDR3: TGTGCCAGCAGGGGACAGGAGAACACTGAAGCTTTCTTT. The chain carries TRBV6-6 and TRBJ1-1; the match to TRBD1 covers 8 bases. CDR3 length: 13 amino acids. V was pared by 6 bases and J by 1 base, with 1 base of the junction left unmatched. Germline V lookup: CDR1 MNHNY, CDR2 SVGAGI (reference sequence).

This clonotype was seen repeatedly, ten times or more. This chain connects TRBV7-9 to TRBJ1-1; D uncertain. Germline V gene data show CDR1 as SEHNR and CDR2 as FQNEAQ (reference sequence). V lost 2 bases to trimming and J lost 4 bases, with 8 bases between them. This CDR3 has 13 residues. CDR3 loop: CASSLNGVTEAFF. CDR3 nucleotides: TGTGCCAGCAGCTTAAATGGGGTCACTGAAGCTTTCTTT.

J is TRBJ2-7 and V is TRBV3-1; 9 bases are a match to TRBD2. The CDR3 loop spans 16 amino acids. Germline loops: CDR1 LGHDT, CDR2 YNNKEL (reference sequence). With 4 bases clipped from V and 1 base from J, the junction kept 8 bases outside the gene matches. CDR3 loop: CASSLGPAGGSYEQYF. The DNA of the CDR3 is TGTGCCAGCAGCCTCGGACCGGCGGGGGGGTCCTACGAGCAGTACTTC.

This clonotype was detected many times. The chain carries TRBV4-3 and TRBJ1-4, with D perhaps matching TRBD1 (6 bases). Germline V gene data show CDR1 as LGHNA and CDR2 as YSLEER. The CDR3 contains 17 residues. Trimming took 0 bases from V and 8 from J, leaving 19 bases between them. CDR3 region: CASSQESLRRGHEKLFF. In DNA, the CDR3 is TGCGCCAGCAGCCAAGAATCCCTACGGCGGGGGCACGAAAAACTGTTTTTT.

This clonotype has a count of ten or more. The CDR3 DNA follows: TGCGCCAGCAGGGGGGGGAAGAGGAGTGAAAAACTGTTTTTT. Its translation: CASRGGKRSEKLFF. V and J are TRBV10-2 and TRBJ1-4; tentative D call: TRBD1 (5 bases). The CDR3 is 14 residues long. CDR1 and CDR2 from the germline V gene are WSHSY and SAAADI. Trimming took 6 bases from V and 7 from J, leaving 15 bases between them.

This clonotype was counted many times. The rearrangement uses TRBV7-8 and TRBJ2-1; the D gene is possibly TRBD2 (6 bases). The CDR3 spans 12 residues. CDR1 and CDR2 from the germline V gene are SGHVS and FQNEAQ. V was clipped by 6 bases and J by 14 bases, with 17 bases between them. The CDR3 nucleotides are TGTGCCAGCAGACTAGCCGGGAGAGTAAAGTTCTTC. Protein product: CASRLAGRVKFF.

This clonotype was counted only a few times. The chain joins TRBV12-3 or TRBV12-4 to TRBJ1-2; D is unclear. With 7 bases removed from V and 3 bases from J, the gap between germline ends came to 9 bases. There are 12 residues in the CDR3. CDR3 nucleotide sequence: TGTGCCAGCACGAAGACCGACTATGGCTACACCTTC. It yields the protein CASTKTDYGYTF.

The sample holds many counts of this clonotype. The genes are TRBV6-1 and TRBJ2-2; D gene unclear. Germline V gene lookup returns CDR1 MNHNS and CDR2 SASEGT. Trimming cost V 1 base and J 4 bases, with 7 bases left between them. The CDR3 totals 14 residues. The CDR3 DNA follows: TGTGCCAGCAGTGAAGGGACCCCCACCGGGGAGCTGTTTTTT. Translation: CASSEGTPTGELFF.

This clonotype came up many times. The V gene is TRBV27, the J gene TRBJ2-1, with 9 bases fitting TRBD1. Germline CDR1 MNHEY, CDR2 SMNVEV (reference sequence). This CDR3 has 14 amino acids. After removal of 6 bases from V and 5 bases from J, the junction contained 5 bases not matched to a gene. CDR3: CASSYRGPNNEQFF. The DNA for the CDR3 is TGTGCCAGCAGCTACAGGGGGCCCAACAATGAGCAGTTCTTC.

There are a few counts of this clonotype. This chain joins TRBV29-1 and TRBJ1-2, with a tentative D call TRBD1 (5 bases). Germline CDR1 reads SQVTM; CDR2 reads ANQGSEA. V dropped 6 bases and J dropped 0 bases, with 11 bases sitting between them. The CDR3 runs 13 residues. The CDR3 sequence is CSVAGTANYGYTF. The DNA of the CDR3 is TGCAGCGTCGCGGGGACCGCTAACTATGGCTACACCTTC.

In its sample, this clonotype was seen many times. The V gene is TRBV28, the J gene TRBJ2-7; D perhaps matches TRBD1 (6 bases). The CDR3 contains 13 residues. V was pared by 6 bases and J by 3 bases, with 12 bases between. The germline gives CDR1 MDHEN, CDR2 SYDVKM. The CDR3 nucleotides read TGTGCCAGCAGCCCGGGACACAGCTACGAGCAGTACTTC. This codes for CASSPGHSYEQYF.

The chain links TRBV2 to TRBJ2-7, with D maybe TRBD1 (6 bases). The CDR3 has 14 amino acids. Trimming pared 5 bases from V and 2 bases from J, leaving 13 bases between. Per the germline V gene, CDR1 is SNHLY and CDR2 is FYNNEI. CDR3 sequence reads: CASSRQDLPYEQYF. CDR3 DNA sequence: TGTGCCAGCAGTAGACAGGACCTCCCCTACGAGCAGTACTTC.